Following are 17 T cell receptor beta chains from one sample sequenced in a study of lymphopenia after photon versus proton radiotherapy. Sequencing was performed with immunoSEQ multiplex PCR; in TCRdb, only in-frame clones are kept and a portion is missing. The sample includes around 70,000 clones, under 95% of them seen just once. The input for sequencing was peripheral blood, taken from a patient treated with photon-based radiotherapy. These receptor sequences come from a woman in her 70s with pancreatic cancer.

The rearrangement joins TRBV7-8 to TRBJ2-1; 10 bases fit TRBD1. This CDR3 contains 14 residues. CDR1 is SGHVS, CDR2 FQNEAQ, per germline. V shed 5 bases, J shed 16 bases, and the junction held 14 bases outside the gene matches. CDR3 sequence reads: CASSGGTGAYLHFF. The CDR3 DNA sequence: TGTGCCAGCAGCGGGGGGACAGGGGCGTACCTCCACTTCTTC.

The rearrangement joins TRBV27 to TRBJ1-1, with a possible D match to TRBD1 (5 bases). This CDR3 spans 15 amino acids. Germline CDR1 is MNHEY and CDR2 is SMNVEV (reference sequence). Trimming took off 7 bases at V and 5 bases at J, with 20 bases between the two ends. The CDR3 is CASKRSGDMITEAFF. In DNA form, the CDR3 reads TGTGCCAGCAAAAGATCGGGGGATATGATAACTGAAGCTTTCTTT.

As DNA, the CDR3 is TGTGCCAGCAGCTGGTTAGATGGGGGGCGTACTGAAGCTTTCTTT. Protein: CASSWLDGGRTEAFF. The chain couples TRBV7-9 to TRBJ1-1; possible D gene TRBD1, 6 bases. Germline V gene lookup returns CDR1 SEHNR and CDR2 FQNEAQ (reference sequence). CDR3 size: 15 residues. Trimming removed 4 bases from V and 5 bases from J, with 17 bases in between. The full variable domain, with the rest looked up from reference TRBV7-9 and TRBJ1-1, is DTGVSQNPRHKITKRGQNVTFRCDPISEHNRLYWYRQTLGQGPEFLTYFQNEAQLEKSRLLSDRFSAERPKGSFSTLEIQRTEQGDSAMYLCASSWLDGGRTEAFFGQGTRLTVV.

The CDR3 here is CASSESWVTDTQYF. CDR3 in DNA: TGTGCCAGCAGTGAATCTTGGGTAACAGATACGCAGTATTTT. This chain joins TRBV25-1 and TRBJ2-3; D uncertain. The CDR3 has 14 amino acids. V was cut by 1 base and J by 3 bases, with 8 bases left in between. Looked up from germline, CDR1 is MGHDK and CDR2 is SYGVNS.

This chain connects TRBV7-9 to TRBJ1-1; TRBD1 matches at 10 bases. Germline values: CDR1 SEHNR, CDR2 FQNEAQ (reference sequence). This CDR3 spans 15 amino acids. V shed 5 bases and J 6 bases; nucleotides not matched to a gene: 9. The CDR3: CASSAWDRGAPEAFF. The CDR3, as DNA: TGTGCCAGCAGCGCCTGGGACAGGGGCGCCCCTGAAGCTTTCTTT.

In its sample, this clone was seen a few times. The chain combines TRBV29-1 with TRBJ2-1; TRBD2 agrees at 16 bases. V lost 5 bases and J lost 0; bases outside the gene matches: 13. The CDR3 covers 20 residues. Germline V gene sequence: CDR1 SQVTM, CDR2 ANQGSEA. CDR3 region: CSVLRQGLAGGPRSYNEQFF. For the CDR3, the DNA is TGCAGCGTTCTAAGGCAGGGACTAGCGGGAGGGCCCCGCTCCTACAATGAGCAGTTCTTC.

The rearrangement links TRBV18 to TRBJ2-3, with TRBD2 matching 10 bases. The CDR3 totals 16 residues. Trimming removed 1 base from V and 5 bases from J; junction bases left unmatched: 6. Germline CDR1 is KGHSH and CDR2 is LQKENI. CDR3 protein: CASSPQAGGLQDTQYF. The CDR3 coding sequence is TGTGCCAGCTCACCACAAGCGGGAGGGCTTCAAGATACGCAGTATTTT.

The V call is TRBV7-8, the J call TRBJ2-1, with TRBD2 identical over 10 bases. The CDR3 covers 21 residues. Germline V CDR1 and CDR2: SGHVS, FQNEAQ. V shed 5 bases and J 0 bases; nucleotides not matched to a gene: 19. The CDR3 reads CASSQRGIAGGYSSSYNEQFF. The CDR3, as DNA: TGTGCCAGCAGCCAACGCGGTATAGCGGGAGGTTACTCAAGCTCCTACAATGAGCAGTTCTTC.

The chain couples TRBV5-6 to TRBJ2-1; D possibly uses TRBD1 or TRBD2 (5 bases each). Germline values: CDR1 SGHDT, CDR2 YYEEEE. CDR3 length equals 13 residues. V was shortened by 5 bases and J by 5 bases, with 11 bases between the two germline ends. This CDR3 reads CASSRDLHNEQFF. The CDR3 nucleotides read TGTGCCAGCAGTCGGGACCTACACAATGAGCAGTTCTTC.

The rearrangement links TRBV10-2 to TRBJ2-1; 10 bases map to TRBD2. The CDR3 is 16 residues long. Germline V gene lookup returns CDR1 WSHSY and CDR2 SAAADI. V lost 9 bases, J lost 1 base, and 9 bases stayed unmatched. The CDR3 reads CASKPGLAISYNEQFF. The CDR3 nucleotides read TGCGCCAGTAAACCGGGACTAGCGATATCCTACAATGAGCAGTTCTTC.

V and J are TRBV27 and TRBJ1-5; D is unclear. The CDR3 consists of 16 residues. CDR1 MNHEY and CDR2 SMNVEV come from the germline V gene (reference sequence). Trimming stripped 5 bases from V and 5 bases from J, with 19 bases between. The CDR3 spells CASSPRWDPLYQPQHF. For the CDR3, the DNA is TGTGCCAGCAGTCCCAGGTGGGATCCTCTTTATCAGCCCCAGCATTTT.

This rearrangement joins TRBV10-3 to TRBJ2-3; no firm D call. Germline CDR1 is ENHRY and CDR2 is SYGVKD. V lost 2 bases and J 8 bases, leaving 14 bases between the germline ends. The CDR3 loop spans 14 amino acids. The CDR3 DNA sequence: TGTGCCATCAGTGAGAGGGCACCCTGGGGTACGCAGTATTTT. Translating it yields CAISERAPWGTQYF.

This rearrangement joins TRBV7-9 to TRBJ1-5; D perhaps matches TRBD1 (5 bases). V was pared by 5 bases and J by 4 bases, with 12 bases between. CDR3 length: 14 amino acids. The germline V gene encodes CDR1 SEHNR and CDR2 FQNEAQ (reference sequence). The CDR3 is CASSPGTANQPQHF. CDR3 bases: TGTGCCAGCAGCCCCGGGACGGCGAATCAGCCCCAGCATTTT.

This sequence joins TRBV27 and TRBJ1-5; weak D call: TRBD1 (5 bases). Trimming removed 2 bases from V and 0 bases from J, with 17 bases in between. Germline-derived CDR1 and CDR2 are MNHEY and SMNVEV (reference sequence). There are 18 residues in the CDR3. The CDR3: CASSLRGSLAVSNQPQHF. CDR3 coding DNA: TGTGCCAGCAGTTTACGGGGGTCGCTGGCTGTTAGCAATCAGCCCCAGCATTTT.

The chain carries TRBV4-3 and TRBJ1-1, with D tentatively TRBD1 (5 bases). The germline V gene encodes CDR1 LGHNA and CDR2 YSLEER. The CDR3 runs to 17 residues. V was trimmed by 0 bases and J by 5 bases, leaving 19 bases between them. This CDR3 is CASSQESRTGGWTEAFF. CDR3 nucleotide sequence: TGCGCCAGCAGCCAAGAAAGTAGGACGGGGGGTTGGACTGAAGCTTTCTTT.

V gene TRBV30 combines with J gene TRBJ2-7; D unclear. The CDR3 extends over 11 amino acids. Trimming removed 0 bases at V and 4 bases at J, with 4 bases between. From germline, CDR1 is GTSNPN and CDR2 SVGIG (reference sequence). The CDR3 loop reads CAWSVEYEQYF. The DNA for the CDR3 is TGTGCCTGGAGTGTAGAATACGAGCAGTACTTC.

The V and J genes are TRBV9 and TRBJ1-6; D gene uncertain. Germline CDR1 and CDR2: SGDLS and YYNGEE. The CDR3 consists of 14 residues. Trimming took 6 bases from V and 1 from J, leaving 8 bases between them. CDR3 coding DNA: TGTGCCAGCAATGACGGTTCCTATAATTCACCCCTCCACTTT. Protein sequence: CASNDGSYNSPLHF.